This TCR beta chain was captured by sequencing in a study of shared clonotypes between healthy human individuals (dated by TCRdb to 2019 to 2021). A note on the overall study: The cohort included three men and a couple of women between 18 and 49 years of age. Leukapheresis yielded between about 0.85 and 10 billion PBMCs per donor. To estimate repertoire size and how much clonotypes are shared between individuals, the study performed deep sequencing of blood TCR repertoires from roughly five healthy adults. Different laboratories and diverse techniques were used to prepare libraries and sequence TCR repertoires, to increase sequencing depth and limit assay-specific biases. For each donor, CD4 naive and CD4 memory were each given three plates, CD8 naive was given two plates, and CD8 memory was given one plate.

The paper's findings and limits, for the study overall: Sampling was limited to blood, and TCR repertoires in tissue likely differ from TCR repertoires in blood. Across a few donors, about 5% of naive CD4, approximately 3.6% of naive CD8, around 2.5% of memory CD4, and 0.4% of memory CD8 clonotypes were shared. Higher generation probabilities were observed for clonotypes shared by all four sorted-subset donors than for non-shared clonotypes. Pairwise subsampling indicated that sequencing depth was expected to affect the degree of clonotype sharing among donors. Naive subsets generally had larger estimated clonotype richness than memory subsets did. Incomplete sequencing was indicated by rarefaction of sorted-subset datasets, despite the large sequencing depth. Because the study included a small number of donors, the genetic and exposure-history diversity represented was limited.

TCR CDR3 regions were amplified from genomic DNA by multiplex PCR using the deep immunoSEQ assay. Genomic DNA extracted from each cell subset was distributed evenly over all wells of several immunoSEQ 96-well plates, and each plate served as one replicate. For sorted subsets, approximately 200 ng of genomic DNA, equivalent to tens of thousands of T cell genomes, went into each replicate PCR. Purified libraries were measured with a Qubit 3.0 fluorometer, size-checked on a Bioanalyzer 2100, and measured again with the KAPA Library Quantification kit. Every immunoSEQ 96-well plate was sequenced on a separate single-read 150-cycle Illumina NextSeq 550 flow cell. The authors' analysis ran thus. Because the immunoSEQ output held only junctional sequences and lacked quality scores, the filtering could not match the filtering applied to full-length reads. To assign V/J genes and CDR3, sequences were annotated using PyIR, a Python wrapper for IgBLAST v1.9, with IMGT germline references. Reads were filtered out if the reads had weak V/J assignments (E-value above 1e-6), no CDR3, stop codons, out-of-frame junctions, or ambiguous translated residues. A V3J clonotype was defined by an identical inferred V gene, J gene, and CDR3 amino acid sequence. Percentage overlap between repertoires was calculated by dividing the number of shared unique clonotypes by the size of the smaller repertoire. RTK rarefaction, the Chao1 estimator, and Recon v2.1 estimates of unobserved clonotypes were used to assess repertoire richness. For all TCRbeta clonotypes obtained by the gDNA method from a handful of donors, generation probabilities were computed with OLGA. Sourced from immuneACCESS, this table was stored by TCRdb with only in-frame sequences that have V and J called. A share of the clones is absent; for the studies checked, an unresolved V gene accounts for under half, and the remainder has no known explanation. The V and J calls and the clone size are those of that table, but D and trimming were determined from the DNA. The sample yields roughly 1,000,000 clones; roughly 74% were counted once. The ten largest make up 0.6% to 0.7% of the sample.

With respect to this clone: Its specific antigen is unknown. Base qualities are not provided; no much larger clone lies one nucleotide away.

Healthy HIV-negative adults with no recently reported acute infections or vaccinations were included as donors. All donors were Caucasian adults living in Nashville, Tennessee, USA. Magnetic negative selection was used to enrich CD4+ T cells, after which naive cells were positively selected on CD45RA and the negative fraction became the memory subset. After blood collection by leukapheresis, PBMCs were isolated using Ficoll-Histopaque density gradient centrifugation and then cryopreserved in the vapor phase of liquid nitrogen. Analytical flow cytometry was used to check the purity and quantity of every magnetically sorted T cell population. Genomic DNA was isolated from every sorted fraction and measured by UV absorbance on a Nanodrop 2000c. The clonotype originates from a man between 18 and 29 years old in good health. Some clones in this sample may be carry-over from other donors' samples. The sample comprised memory CD4+ T cells from PBMCs. Sample cell subset or site, as interpreted from the label and publication: CD45RA-negative fraction.

In nucleotide form, the sequence is TGCAGCGTTGAAGGGTTGGCTAGCGGGCGCTCCTACGAGCAGTACTTC. This translates into CSVEGLASGRSYEQYF. The rearrangement joined TRBV29-1 to TRBJ2-7, and 8 bases in between align with TRBD2. Including the terminal cysteine and phenylalanine, the CDR3 comprises 16 residues. Only the CDR3 part of the read is kept: 48 bases, read in frame from the first base. Trimmed from V: 1 base; trimmed from J: 0 bases; junction bases lacking a gene match: 8. From a lookup of the germline V gene, CDR1 and CDR2 are SQVTM and ANQGSEA.